Given below is one TCR beta chain in context. A junction boundary mismatches the germline segment, possibly from a read error. This specimen comes from a study of blood T cell repertoires in COVID-19. As originally analysed: Quantification of nucleated cells was approximated via reference gene primer amplification. Generated by immunoSEQ multiplex PCR, the TCRdb table keeps only in-frame clones and is missing some. That table gives V, J and clone size, and the DNA gave D and trimming. The table has 200,000 to 250,000 clones, 81% seen once. This receptor was taken from a woman of 80 years or more with COVID-19, enrolled during active disease. Sequenced sample: peripheral blood.

The CDR3: CASSYVGTGSSEQYF. The DNA of the CDR3 is TGTGCCAGCAGTTATGTGGGGACAGGGTCCTCCGAGCAGTACTTC. The chain recombines TRBV28 with TRBJ2-7, with 9 positions matching TRBD1. Looked up from germline, CDR1 is MDHEN and CDR2 is SYDVKM. The CDR3 spans 15 residues.